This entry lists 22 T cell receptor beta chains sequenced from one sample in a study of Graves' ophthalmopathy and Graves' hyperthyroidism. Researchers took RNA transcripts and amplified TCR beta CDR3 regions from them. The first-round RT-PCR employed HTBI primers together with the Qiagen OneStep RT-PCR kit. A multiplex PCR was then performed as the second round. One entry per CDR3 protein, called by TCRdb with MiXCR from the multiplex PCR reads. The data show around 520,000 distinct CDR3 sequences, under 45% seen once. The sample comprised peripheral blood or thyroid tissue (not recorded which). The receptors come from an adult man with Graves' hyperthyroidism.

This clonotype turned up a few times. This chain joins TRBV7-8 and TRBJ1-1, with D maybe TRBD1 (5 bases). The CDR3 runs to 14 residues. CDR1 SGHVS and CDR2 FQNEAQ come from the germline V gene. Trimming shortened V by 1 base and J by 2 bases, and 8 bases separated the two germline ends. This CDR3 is CASSLGQFNTEAFF. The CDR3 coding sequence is TGTGCCAGCAGCTTAGGACAGTTTAACACTGAAGCTTTCTTT.

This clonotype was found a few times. In nucleotides, the CDR3 is TGCAGTGCTAGAGCCCAGCAGGGCGGCGGGGAGCTGTTTTTT. This gives the protein CSARAQQGGGELFF. The chain links TRBV20-1 to TRBJ2-2; tentatively, D is TRBD1 (5 bases). Germline CDR1 DFQATT, CDR2 SNEGSKA (reference sequence). The CDR3 spans 14 residues. Trimming pared 1 base from V and 7 bases from J, leaving 13 bases between.

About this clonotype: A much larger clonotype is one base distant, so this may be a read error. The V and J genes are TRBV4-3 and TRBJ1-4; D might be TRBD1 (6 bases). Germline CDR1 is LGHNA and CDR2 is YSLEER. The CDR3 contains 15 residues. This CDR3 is CTSSQDRGAGEKLFF. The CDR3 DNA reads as TGCACCAGCAGCCAAGATCGGGGGGCTGGGGAAAAACTGTTTTTT.

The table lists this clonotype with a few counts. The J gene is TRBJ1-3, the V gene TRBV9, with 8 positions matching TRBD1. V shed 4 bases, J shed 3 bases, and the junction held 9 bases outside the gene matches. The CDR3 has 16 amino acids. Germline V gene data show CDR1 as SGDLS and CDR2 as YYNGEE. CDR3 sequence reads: CASSHPRTGFGNTIYF. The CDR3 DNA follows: TGTGCCAGCAGCCACCCCAGGACAGGGTTTGGAAACACCATATATTTT.

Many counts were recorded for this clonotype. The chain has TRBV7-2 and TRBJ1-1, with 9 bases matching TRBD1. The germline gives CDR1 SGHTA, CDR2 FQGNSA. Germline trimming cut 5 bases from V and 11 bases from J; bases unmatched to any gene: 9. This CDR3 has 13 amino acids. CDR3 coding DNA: TGTGCCAGCAGCCCGAGGGACAGGGATCGCGCTTTCTTT. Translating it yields CASSPRDRDRAFF.

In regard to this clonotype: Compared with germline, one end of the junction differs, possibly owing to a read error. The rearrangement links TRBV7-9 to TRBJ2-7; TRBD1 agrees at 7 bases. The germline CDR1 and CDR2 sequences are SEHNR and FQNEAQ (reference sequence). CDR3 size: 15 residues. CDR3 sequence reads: CASSLVKGGTYEQYF. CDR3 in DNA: TGCGCCAGCAGCTTGGTTAAAGGGGGCACGTACGAGCAGTACTTC.

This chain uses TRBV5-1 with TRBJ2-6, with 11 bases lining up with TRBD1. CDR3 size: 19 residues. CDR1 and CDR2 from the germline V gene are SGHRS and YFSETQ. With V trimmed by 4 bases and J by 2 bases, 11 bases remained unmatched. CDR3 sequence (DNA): TGCGCCAGCAGCCATGCTTCCGGGACAGGGGGTACTGGGGCCAACGTCCTGACTTTC. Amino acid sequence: CASSHASGTGGTGANVLTF.

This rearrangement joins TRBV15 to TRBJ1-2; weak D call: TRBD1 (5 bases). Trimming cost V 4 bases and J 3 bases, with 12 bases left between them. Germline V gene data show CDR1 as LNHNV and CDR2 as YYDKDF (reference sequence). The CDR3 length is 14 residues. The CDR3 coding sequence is TGTGCCACCAGCATATTCCAGGGCTACTATGGCTACACCTTC. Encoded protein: CATSIFQGYYGYTF.

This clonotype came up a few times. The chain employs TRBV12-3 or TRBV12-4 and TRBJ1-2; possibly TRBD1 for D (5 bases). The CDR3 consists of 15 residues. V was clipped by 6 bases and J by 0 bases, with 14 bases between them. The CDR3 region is CASSIDRAANYGYTF. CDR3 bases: TGTGCCAGCAGCATCGACAGAGCAGCTAACTATGGCTACACCTTC.

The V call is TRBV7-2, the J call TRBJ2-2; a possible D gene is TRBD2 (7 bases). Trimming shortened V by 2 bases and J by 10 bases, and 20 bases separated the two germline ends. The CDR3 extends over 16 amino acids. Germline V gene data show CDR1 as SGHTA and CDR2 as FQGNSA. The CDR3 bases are TGTGCCAGCAGCTTAACCGGGTGGGGGGGCCTCGAGGAGCTGTTTTTT. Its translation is CASSLTGWGGLEELFF.

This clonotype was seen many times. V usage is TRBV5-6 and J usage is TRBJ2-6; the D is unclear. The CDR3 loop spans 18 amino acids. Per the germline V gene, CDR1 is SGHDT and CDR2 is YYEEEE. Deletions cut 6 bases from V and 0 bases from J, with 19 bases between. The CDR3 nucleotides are TGTGCCAGCAACTCCGGGCGCCAGGCGCTCTCTGGGGCCAACGTCCTGACTTTC. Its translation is CASNSGRQALSGANVLTF.

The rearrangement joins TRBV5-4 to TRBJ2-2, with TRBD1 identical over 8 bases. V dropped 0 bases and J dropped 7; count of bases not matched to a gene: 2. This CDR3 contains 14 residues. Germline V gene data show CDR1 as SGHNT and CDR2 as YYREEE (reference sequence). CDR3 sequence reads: CASSLATGDGELFF. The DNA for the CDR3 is TGTGCCAGCAGCTTGGCGACAGGGGACGGGGAGCTGTTTTTT.

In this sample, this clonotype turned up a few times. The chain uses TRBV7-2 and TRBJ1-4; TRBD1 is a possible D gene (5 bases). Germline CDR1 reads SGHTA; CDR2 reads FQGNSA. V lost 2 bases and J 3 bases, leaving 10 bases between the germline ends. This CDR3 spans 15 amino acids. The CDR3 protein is CASSLRQFSNEKLFF. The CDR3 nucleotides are TGTGCCAGCAGCTTACGACAGTTTTCTAATGAAAAACTGTTTTTT.

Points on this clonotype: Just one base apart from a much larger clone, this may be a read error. The CDR3 DNA reads as TGTGCCAGCAGCCAGGGACAGGGGGCTGACTACACCTTC. Protein sequence: CASSQGQGADYTF. The chain couples TRBV9 to TRBJ1-2; 12 nucleotides match TRBD1. J gave up 10 bases and V 4 bases, and 5 bases lay outside the gene matches. Germline V gene sequence: CDR1 SGDLS, CDR2 YYNGEE. CDR3 length: 13 amino acids.

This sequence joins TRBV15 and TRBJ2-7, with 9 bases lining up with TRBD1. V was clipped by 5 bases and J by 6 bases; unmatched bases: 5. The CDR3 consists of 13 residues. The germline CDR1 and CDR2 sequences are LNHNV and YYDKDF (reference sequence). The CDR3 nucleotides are TGTGCCACCAGCCCCGGGACAGGGTTCGAGCAGTACTTC. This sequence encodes CATSPGTGFEQYF. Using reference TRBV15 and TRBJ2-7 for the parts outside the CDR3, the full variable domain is DAMVIQNPRYQVTQFGKPVTLSCSQTLNHNVMYWYQQKSSQAPKLLFHYYDKDFNNEADTPDNFQSRRPNTSFCFLDIRSPGLGDTAMYLCATSPGTGFEQYFGPGTRLTVT.

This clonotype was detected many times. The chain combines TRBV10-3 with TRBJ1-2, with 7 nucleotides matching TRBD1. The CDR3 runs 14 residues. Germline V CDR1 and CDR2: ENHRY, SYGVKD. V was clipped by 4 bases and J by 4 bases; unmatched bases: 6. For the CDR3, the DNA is TGTGCCATCAGTGTCACGACAGGGTTCTATGGCTACACCTTC. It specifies CAISVTTGFYGYTF.

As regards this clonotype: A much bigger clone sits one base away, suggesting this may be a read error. CDR3: CASSRSAGYTF. The CDR3 DNA reads as TGTGCCAGTAGTCGATCCGCTGGCTACACCTTC. The chain couples TRBV19 to TRBJ1-2; D uncertain. Deletions cut 5 bases from V and 7 bases from J, with 8 bases between. The CDR3 covers 11 residues. CDR1 LNHDA and CDR2 SQIVND come from the germline V gene (reference sequence). The variable domain in full, completed from reference TRBV19 and TRBJ1-2, reads DGGITQSPKYLFRKEGQNVTLSCEQNLNHDAMYWYRQDPGQGLRLIYYSQIVNDFQKGDIAEGYSVSREKKESFPLTVTSAQKNPTAFYLCASSRSAGYTFGSGTRLTVV.

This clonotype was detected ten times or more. As DNA, the CDR3 is TGTGCCAGCAGTGGCAGGGCAGACTACGAGCAGTACTTC. Translating gives CASSGRADYEQYF. V gene TRBV6-1 combines with J gene TRBJ2-7; TRBD1 might be the D (5 bases). Trimming stripped 4 bases from V and 3 bases from J, with 10 bases between. Germline CDR1 is MNHNS and CDR2 is SASEGT. The CDR3 is 13 amino acids.

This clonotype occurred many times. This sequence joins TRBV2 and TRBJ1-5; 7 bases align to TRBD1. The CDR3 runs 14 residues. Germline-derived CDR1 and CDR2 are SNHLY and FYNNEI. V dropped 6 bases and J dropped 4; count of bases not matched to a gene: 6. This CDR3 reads CASRSPGGNQPQHF. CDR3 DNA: TGTGCCAGCAGGTCGCCAGGGGGGAATCAGCCCCAGCATTTT.

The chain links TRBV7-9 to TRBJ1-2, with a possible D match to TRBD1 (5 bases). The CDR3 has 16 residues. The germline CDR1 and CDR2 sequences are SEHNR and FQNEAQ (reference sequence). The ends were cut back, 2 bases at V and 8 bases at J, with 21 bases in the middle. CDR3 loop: CASSLSVDGGHGGYTF. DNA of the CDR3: TGTGCCAGCAGCTTATCCGTAGACGGGGGTCATGGGGGCTACACCTTC.

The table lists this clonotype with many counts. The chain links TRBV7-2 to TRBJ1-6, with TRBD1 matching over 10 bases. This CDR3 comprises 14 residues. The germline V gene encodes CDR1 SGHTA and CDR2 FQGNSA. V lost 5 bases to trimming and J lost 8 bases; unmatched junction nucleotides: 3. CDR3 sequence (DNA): TGTGCCAGCAGCCGGGACAGGGGAGATTCACCCCTCCACTTT. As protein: CASSRDRGDSPLHF.

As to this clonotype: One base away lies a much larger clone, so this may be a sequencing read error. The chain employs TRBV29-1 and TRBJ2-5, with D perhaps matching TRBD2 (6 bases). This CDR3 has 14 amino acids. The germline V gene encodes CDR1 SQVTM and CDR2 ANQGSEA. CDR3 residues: CSVEGGSGQGTQYF. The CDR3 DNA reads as TGCAGCGTTGAAGGGGGTAGCGGCCAAGGGACCCAGTACTTC. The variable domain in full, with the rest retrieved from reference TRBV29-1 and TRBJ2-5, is SAVISQKPSRDICQRGTSLTIQCQVDSQVTMMFWYRQQPGQSLTLIATANQGSEATYESGFVIDKFPISRPNLTFSTLTVSNMSPEDSSIYLCSVEGGSGQGTQYFGPGTRLLVL.